The 21 T cell receptor beta chains below were found in one sample sequenced in a study of beta chain features in type 1 diabetes. The study, taken as a whole, reports: Type 1 diabetes patients showed a moderate but significant shortening of TCRB CDR3s in all four CD4+ subsets.

The antigens of these receptors remain unknown. Expressed TCRB transcripts got sequenced, as all isolated RNA was reverse transcribed. Produced via immunoSEQ multiplex PCR; TCRdb's table is partial and in-frame only. The sample shows almost 350,000 clones, 9.3% of them seen only once. Sequenced material: central memory CD4+ T cells from blood. The receptors originated from a man between 25 and 39 years old with type 1 diabetes.

This chain connects TRBV28 to TRBJ1-6; D uncertain. Deletions cut 6 bases from V and 5 bases from J, with 8 bases between. The CDR3 runs to 13 residues. The germline CDR1 and CDR2 sequences are MDHEN and SYDVKM. CDR3 loop: CASRGTNNSPLHF. In DNA, the CDR3 is TGTGCCAGCAGGGGTACCAATAATTCACCCCTCCACTTT.

This clone was found a few times. V gene TRBV7-9 combines with J gene TRBJ1-4; no clear D gene. CDR1 is SEHNR and CDR2 is FQNEAQ in the germline V gene (reference sequence). Trimming removed 1 base at V and 6 bases at J, with 6 bases between. CDR3 size: 13 residues. CDR3 sequence reads: CASSLGTYEKLFF. The CDR3 DNA sequence: TGTGCCAGCAGCTTAGGGACGTATGAAAAACTGTTTTTT.

This clone was seen ten or more times. The chain employs TRBV29-1 and TRBJ1-2; D gene ambiguous. Germline V gives CDR1 SQVTM, CDR2 ANQGSEA. Trimming cost V 4 bases and J 1 base, with 10 bases left between them. The CDR3 sequence is 13 residues long. The CDR3 spells CSVAELINYGYTF. In nucleotides, the CDR3 is TGCAGCGTTGCTGAATTAATTAACTATGGCTACACCTTC. Variable domain in full (rest from reference TRBV29-1 and TRBJ1-2): SAVISQKPSRDICQRGTSLTIQCQVDSQVTMMFWYRQQPGQSLTLIATANQGSEATYESGFVIDKFPISRPNLTFSTLTVSNMSPEDSSIYLCSVAELINYGYTFGSGTRLTVV.

This clone was picked up a small number of times. The chain is built from TRBV6-6 and TRBJ2-7; D could derive from TRBD1 or TRBD2 (5 bases each). The CDR3 consists of 15 residues. V lost 0 bases and J 2 bases, leaving 11 bases between the germline ends. Germline assignment: CDR1 MNHNY and CDR2 SVGAGI (reference sequence). In DNA, the CDR3 is TGTGCCAGCAGTTACTCGTCCGGGACCCCCTACGAGCAGTACTTC. Translated, it gives CASSYSSGTPYEQYF.

The rearrangement links TRBV20-1 to TRBJ1-1, with D possibly matching TRBD1 (5 bases). The length of the CDR3 is 11 residues. Per germline, CDR1 DFQATT and CDR2 SNEGSKA (reference sequence). Trimming cost V 3 bases and J 13 bases, with 15 bases left between them. This CDR3 is CSARGDLRSFF. CDR3 nucleotides: TGCAGTGCTAGGGGGGACCTAAGGAGTTTCTTT.

The CDR3 coding sequence is TGTGCCAGCAGTTACGGACTCAGCTCCTACGAGCAGTACTTC. Translated: CASSYGLSSYEQYF. V gene TRBV6-5 combines with J gene TRBJ2-7; maybe TRBD2 (5 bases). V shed 2 bases and J shed 0 bases, with 8 bases lying between them. The CDR3 is 14 residues long. Germline CDR1 is MNHEY and CDR2 is SVGAGI.

This chain uses TRBV2 with TRBJ1-5; D gene ambiguous. Trimming removed 4 bases at V and 11 bases at J, with 12 bases between. This CDR3 spans 12 amino acids. Germline V lookup: CDR1 SNHLY, CDR2 FYNNEI. The CDR3: CASSGSLASQHF. CDR3 DNA: TGTGCCAGCAGTGGGTCCCTCGCGTCCCAGCATTTT.

The chain couples TRBV2 to TRBJ2-3, with D possibly TRBD2 on 6 matching bases. The CDR3 extends over 15 amino acids. Trimming cost V 8 bases and J 0 bases, with 15 bases left between them. In germline, CDR1 is SNHLY, CDR2 FYNNEI. The CDR3 bases are TGTGCCAGCCTCTCTGAACGGGGGAGCACAGATACGCAGTATTTT. The encoded protein is CASLSERGSTDTQYF. Together with reference TRBV2 and TRBJ2-3, the CDR3 gives the full variable domain: EPEVTQTPSHQVTQMGQEVILRCVPISNHLYFYWYRQILGQKVEFLVSFYNNEISEKSEIFDDQFSVERPDGSNFTLKIRSTKLEDSAMYFCASLSERGSTDTQYFGPGTRLTVL.

The chain links TRBV4-3 to TRBJ2-1, with TRBD2 matching over 13 bases. With V trimmed by 2 bases and J by 8 bases, 6 bases remained unmatched. The germline CDR1 and CDR2 sequences are LGHNA and YSLEER. The CDR3 consists of 16 residues. DNA of the CDR3: TGCGCCAGCAGCCAACCAGGGACTAGCGGGGCCTATGAGCAGTTCTTC. The encoded protein is CASSQPGTSGAYEQFF.

J is TRBJ2-1 and V is TRBV7-6; D not certain. The CDR3 runs 14 residues. V was shortened by 2 bases and J by 0 bases, with 5 bases between the two germline ends. In germline, CDR1 is SGHVS, CDR2 FNYEAQ. Written as DNA, the CDR3 is TGTGCCAGCAGCTTAACCAACTCCTACAATGAGCAGTTCTTC. This encodes CASSLTNSYNEQFF.

This chain joins TRBV2 and TRBJ2-7; TRBD2 matches at 8 bases. Germline V gene data show CDR1 as SNHLY and CDR2 as FYNNEI. The ends lost 4 bases at V and 1 base at J; junction bases unmatched: 9. The CDR3 has 16 amino acids. CDR3 sequence: CASSAGGDGPSYEQYF. The CDR3 coding sequence is TGTGCCAGCAGTGCCGGGGGGGACGGTCCATCCTACGAGCAGTACTTC.

This clone was detected only a few times. This chain uses TRBV29-1 with TRBJ1-1; a weak D match, TRBD1 (5 bases). The ends were cut back, 6 bases at V and 6 bases at J, with 11 bases in the middle. The CDR3 totals 11 residues. Germline CDR1 is SQVTM and CDR2 is ANQGSEA. The CDR3 bases are TGCAGCGTCGGGGGATTGTCTGAAGCTTTCTTT. This gives the protein CSVGGLSEAFF. Combining the CDR3 with reference TRBV29-1 and TRBJ1-1 gives the whole variable domain SAVISQKPSRDICQRGTSLTIQCQVDSQVTMMFWYRQQPGQSLTLIATANQGSEATYESGFVIDKFPISRPNLTFSTLTVSNMSPEDSSIYLCSVGGLSEAFFGQGTRLTVV.

V gene TRBV6-5 combines with J gene TRBJ1-2; 9 bases are shared with TRBD1. Germline trimming cut 2 bases from V and 9 bases from J; bases unmatched to any gene: 10. This CDR3 has 15 amino acids. Germline V gene sequence: CDR1 MNHEY, CDR2 SVGAGI. The CDR3 is CASSYADRGKGSYTF. The CDR3 DNA is TGTGCCAGCAGTTACGCCGACAGGGGGAAGGGGAGCTACACCTTC.

The CDR3, as DNA: TGTGCCAGCAGCCTCCGCTGGGGAGCGAGTCTAGTCTACGAGCAGTACTTC. This translates into CASSLRWGASLVYEQYF. V usage is TRBV21-1 and J usage is TRBJ2-7; TRBD2 is the table's D call and was not checked against the DNA. TRBV21-1 is flagged as a pseudogene. CDR3 length: 17 amino acids.

This sequence joins TRBV7-2 and TRBJ1-2, with 7 bases matching TRBD1. CDR3 length equals 14 residues. Germline CDR1 reads SGHTA; CDR2 reads FQGNSA. The V segment lost 4 bases and the J segment 4 bases; nucleotides outside the gene matches: 6. For the CDR3, the DNA is TGTGCCAGCAGCTGGGCGACAGGGCCCTATGGCTACACCTTC. Translation gives CASSWATGPYGYTF.

In DNA form, the CDR3 reads TGTGCCAGTAGTATGGGGCAGTATGGCTACACCTTC. Encoded protein: CASSMGQYGYTF. V and J are TRBV19 and TRBJ1-2; weak D call: TRBD1 (5 bases). The CDR3 runs to 12 residues. With 3 bases removed from V and 5 bases from J, the gap between germline ends came to 7 bases. Germline CDR1 LNHDA, CDR2 SQIVND (reference sequence).

This clone appeared a few times. V and J are TRBV6-5 and TRBJ1-2; D may be TRBD1 (6 bases). Germline CDR1 reads MNHEY; CDR2 reads SVGAGI. The V and J ends lost 5 bases and 7 bases respectively, with 17 bases between them. The CDR3 sequence is 14 residues long. CDR3 loop: CASSNPQGWGGYTF. The CDR3 nucleotides are TGTGCCAGCAGTAATCCACAGGGTTGGGGTGGCTACACCTTC.

This clone was seen only a few times. This sequence joins TRBV7-8 and TRBJ2-2; D is unresolved. The V end was cut by 3 bases, the J end by 5 bases, with 4 bases between. The germline V gene has CDR1 SGHVS and CDR2 FQNEAQ. The CDR3 sequence is 12 residues long. CDR3 sequence reads: CASSFETGELFF. CDR3 in DNA: TGTGCCAGCAGCTTTGAAACCGGGGAGCTGTTTTTT.

The chain uses TRBV11-2 and TRBJ1-5; D not resolved. V dropped 4 bases and J dropped 4 bases, with 14 bases sitting between them. This CDR3 is 15 amino acids long. The germline gives CDR1 SGHAT, CDR2 FQNNGV. In DNA, the CDR3 is TGTGCCAGCAGCTCAACCAATGGTGGTAATCAGCCCCAGCATTTT. This translates into CASSSTNGGNQPQHF.

The rearrangement links TRBV27 to TRBJ1-1; 7 nucleotides match TRBD1. The germline gives CDR1 MNHEY, CDR2 SMNVEV (reference sequence). V gave up 5 bases and J gave up 4 bases; unmatched junction bases: 4. This CDR3 is built from 13 residues. CDR3 nucleotides: TGTGCCAGCAGTCACTCAGGGGGCACTGAAGCTTTCTTT. Translating gives CASSHSGGTEAFF.

The J gene is TRBJ2-7, the V gene TRBV2; 8 bases match TRBD2. Germline V gene data show CDR1 as SNHLY and CDR2 as FYNNEI. The length of the CDR3 is 18 residues. V trimming: 4 bases; J trimming: 0 bases; junction bases outside the gene matches: 14. The CDR3 DNA reads TGTGCCAGCAGTGGCAACGGGGCTAGCGGGTCATACTCCTACGAGCAGTACTTC. Translated, it gives CASSGNGASGSYSYEQYF.